Presented here are 14 T cell receptor beta chains from one specimen sequenced in a study of shared clonotypes between healthy human individuals. Clones were read by immunoSEQ multiplex PCR, and TCRdb kept only the in-frame ones, dropping some. Among about 770,000 clones, approximately 77% were seen once, and the ten largest hold approximately 2%. Material for sequencing was memory CD4+ T cells sorted from blood. Indicated subset: CD45RA-negative fraction. Every receptor here comes from a woman in her 30s in good health.

This clone was detected only a few times. The same CDR3 arises from other DNA sequences in this sample as well. The CDR3 loop is CASSLSSGLYNEQFF. DNA for the CDR3: TGCGCCAGCAGCTTGTCTAGCGGCCTCTACAATGAGCAGTTCTTC. V is TRBV5-1 and J is TRBJ2-1, with 7 bases that match TRBD2. Germline CDR1 SGHRS, CDR2 YFSETQ. CDR3 length: 15 residues. V lost 1 base to trimming and J lost 3 bases; unmatched junction nucleotides: 4.

The chain recombines TRBV28 with TRBJ1-2; 7 nucleotides line up with TRBD1. CDR1 is MDHEN and CDR2 is SYDVKM in the germline V gene. The junction had 2 bases not matched to a gene; V was cut back by 5 bases and J by 5 bases. This CDR3 spans 12 amino acids. CDR3 DNA: TGTGCCAGCAGTACAGGGGTTTATGGCTACACCTTC. Amino acid sequence: CASSTGVYGYTF.

This chain uses TRBV4-1 with TRBJ2-5; no clear D gene. Germline loops: CDR1 MGHRA, CDR2 YSYEKL. The V and J ends lost 1 base and 1 base respectively, with 13 bases between them. This CDR3 has 16 residues. In nucleotides, the CDR3 is TGCGCCAGCAGCCAAGGTGTAGTCCGGGTCCAAGAGACCCAGTACTTC. Its translation is CASSQGVVRVQETQYF.

This chain links TRBV28 with TRBJ2-1; 11 bases fit TRBD2. Trimming took 2 bases from V and 2 from J; bases not matched to a gene: 11. Germline CDR1 and CDR2: MDHEN and SYDVKM. This CDR3 has 19 amino acids. CDR3 DNA: TGTGCCAGCAGTTTACCTAGCGGGAGGCTCTGGCAGCCCTACAATGAGCAGTTCTTC. Encoded protein: CASSLPSGRLWQPYNEQFF.

This rearrangement joins TRBV28 to TRBJ2-2; 7 bases fit TRBD1. V was clipped by 7 bases and J by 4 bases; unmatched bases: 9. This CDR3 is 15 amino acids long. Germline CDR1 MDHEN, CDR2 SYDVKM. This CDR3 is CASTSRRGLTGELFF. The CDR3 DNA follows: TGTGCCAGCACCTCTCGAAGGGGGCTCACCGGGGAGCTGTTTTTT.

The rearrangement uses TRBV28 and TRBJ2-2; the D gene is possibly TRBD1 (6 bases). The V end was cut by 5 bases, the J end by 1 base, with 8 bases between. This CDR3 has 14 residues. From germline, CDR1 is MDHEN and CDR2 SYDVKM. CDR3 protein: CASSQGQNTGELFF. In DNA, the CDR3 is TGTGCCAGCAGTCAGGGGCAGAACACCGGGGAGCTGTTTTTT.

This clone turned up a few times. The rearrangement uses TRBV19 and TRBJ1-2, with TRBD1 matching over 11 bases. The CDR3 is 13 amino acids. Trimming took 7 bases from V and 8 from J; bases not matched to a gene: 6. Per germline, CDR1 LNHDA and CDR2 SQIVND (reference sequence). In DNA form, the CDR3 reads TGTGCCAGTATCGGACAGGGGGCGGTGGGCTACACCTTC. Translating it yields CASIGQGAVGYTF.

This clone was detected only once. An end of the junction does not agree with germline; a read error may underlie this. The V and J genes are TRBV7-9 and TRBJ2-7; D possibly corresponds to TRBD1 (5 bases). CDR1 is SEHNR, CDR2 FQNEAQ, per germline (reference sequence). The CDR3 is 14 amino acids. CDR3 in DNA: TGTGCCAGCAGCTACTCAGGGTCCTCCTTCGAGCAGTACTTC. Its translation is CASSYSGSSFEQYF.

This chain uses TRBV6-6 with TRBJ1-3; no clear D. Germline V gene lookup returns CDR1 MNHNY and CDR2 SVGAGI (reference sequence). The V end was cut by 0 bases, the J end by 0 bases, with 6 bases between. The CDR3 is 15 residues long. This CDR3 is CASSYSQLSGNTIYF. The DNA for the CDR3 is TGTGCCAGCAGTTACTCTCAGCTCTCTGGAAACACCATATATTTT.

V gene TRBV28 combines with J gene TRBJ2-3; TRBD2 aligns across 8 bases. The J segment lost 0 bases and the V segment lost 9 bases, leaving 8 bases of the junction unmatched. Germline loops: CDR1 MDHEN, CDR2 SYDVKM. The CDR3 has 15 residues. CDR3 residues: CARRRLAQSTDTQYF. CDR3 nucleotide sequence: TGTGCCAGGAGGAGACTAGCGCAGAGCACAGATACGCAGTATTTT.

This chain joins TRBV25-1 and TRBJ2-2; D gene unclear. V lost 2 bases and J lost 5, with 6 bases in between. The CDR3 totals 13 residues. Germline CDR1 reads MGHDK; CDR2 reads SYGVNS. This CDR3 reads CASSEGPTGELFF. Written as DNA, the CDR3 is TGTGCCAGCAGTGAAGGCCCGACCGGGGAGCTGTTTTTT.

This clone was counted only a few times. The chain combines TRBV6-6 with TRBJ2-4; a possible D gene is TRBD2 (6 bases). This CDR3 comprises 15 residues. From germline, CDR1 is MNHNY and CDR2 SVGAGI (reference sequence). V was shortened by 0 bases and J by 9 bases, with 15 bases between the two germline ends. CDR3 sequence reads: CASSYSARAGGIQYF. CDR3 DNA sequence: TGTGCCAGCAGTTACTCGGCGAGGGCCGGGGGCATTCAGTACTTC.

In the case of this clone: Different DNA sequences within this sample yield the same CDR3. The J gene is TRBJ2-3, the V gene TRBV5-1; tentative D call: TRBD1 (7 bases). V gave up 1 base and J gave up 3 bases, with 12 bases separating them. The CDR3 has 15 residues. In germline, CDR1 is SGHRS, CDR2 YFSETQ. The CDR3 loop reads CASSLFAGQTDTQYF. For the CDR3, the DNA is TGCGCCAGCAGCTTGTTTGCGGGACAGACAGATACGCAGTATTTT.

The chain is built from TRBV5-1 and TRBJ2-3; D is uncertain. The germline V gene encodes CDR1 SGHRS and CDR2 YFSETQ. The CDR3 is 14 amino acids. V was pared by 7 bases and J by 0 bases, with 12 bases between. CDR3 region: CASSVGGSTDTQYF. The CDR3 nucleotides are TGCGCCAGCTCCGTAGGTGGGAGCACAGATACGCAGTATTTT.